The rows below give T cell receptor beta chains drawn from one sample of a study of CD8+CD57+ T cells in acquired aplastic anemia. TCRdb passed the reads through MiXCR, listing each CDR3 protein once. The top ten clones hold around 3% of a sample with 150,000 to 200,000 distinct CDR3 sequences, under 55% of them seen once. Sequencing used sorted CD4+, CD8+, or CD8+CD57+ T cells (not recorded which) from PBMCs. The receptor source for this set is a human donor in good health. The CDR3 runs from the conserved cysteine through the conserved F or W. The D gene is left open where the match is weak. A clone size is listed for some rows: how often the clone was seen (once, few, many), or a class if it is expanded.

CDR3 length: 16; J gene: TRBJ2-6; V gene: TRBV10-3; clone size: -; D gene: -; CDR3 DNA: TGTGCCATCAGTGAGACCGCTGTCTCTGGGGCCAACGTCCTGACTTTC; CDR3 protein: CAISETAVSGANVLTF
CDR3 length: 13; J gene: TRBJ2-2; V gene: TRBV7-7; clone size: -; D gene: -; CDR3 DNA: TGTGCCAGCAGCCCTGAGCTATCCGGGGAGCTGTTTTTT; CDR3 protein: CASSPELSGELFF
CDR3 length: 16; J gene: TRBJ2-3; V gene: TRBV11-2; clone size: many; D gene: TRBD2; CDR3 DNA: TGTGCCAGCAGCACTAGCGGGAACGGAGGCACAGATACGCAGTATTTT; CDR3 protein: CASSTSGNGGTDTQYF
CDR3 length: 16; J gene: TRBJ1-2; V gene: TRBV7-9; clone size: many; D gene: -; CDR3 DNA: TGTGCCAGCAGCTTAGGTAGAACCGAGGAGACCTATGGCTACACCTTC; CDR3 protein: CASSLGRTEETYGYTF
CDR3 length: 16; J gene: TRBJ2-1; V gene: TRBV5-1; clone size: many; D gene: TRBD2; CDR3 DNA: TGCGCCAGCAGCCTTCCCGGGACTAGCGGAAACAATGAGCAGTTCTTC; CDR3 protein: CASSLPGTSGNNEQFF
CDR3 length: 17; J gene: TRBJ1-6; V gene: TRBV12-3/TRBV12-4; clone size: -; D gene: -; CDR3 DNA: TGTGCCAGCAGTCTCAAGGGGGGACGCTCCTATAATTCACCCCTCCACTTT; CDR3 protein: CASSLKGGRSYNSPLHF
CDR3 length: 16; J gene: TRBJ2-1; V gene: TRBV11-1; clone size: -; D gene: -; CDR3 DNA: TGTGCCAGCAGCCCCCTCTTGACCAGCTCCTACAATGAGCAGTTCTTC; CDR3 protein: CASSPLLTSSYNEQFF
CDR3 length: 15; J gene: TRBJ1-3; V gene: TRBV20-1; clone size: few; D gene: -; CDR3 DNA: TGCAGTGCTAGAGGTCGGACAGCCTCTGGAAACACCATATATTTT; CDR3 protein: CSARGRTASGNTIYF
CDR3 length: 15; J gene: TRBJ1-2; V gene: TRBV7-9; clone size: -; D gene: -; CDR3 DNA: TGTGCCAGCAGCTTGAGTCCCGAGACAGTCTATGGCTACACCTTC; CDR3 protein: CASSLSPETVYGYTF
CDR3 length: 16; J gene: TRBJ2-5; V gene: TRBV3-1; clone size: -; D gene: TRBD1; CDR3 DNA: TGTGCCAGCAGCCCCCGGACAGGGGCGCCCCAAGAGACCCAGTACTTC; CDR3 protein: CASSPRTGAPQETQYF
CDR3 length: 15; J gene: TRBJ1-5; V gene: TRBV15; clone size: -; D gene: -; CDR3 DNA: TGTGCCACCAGCAGCCCCCTCAGCCTCAATCAGCCCCAGCATTTT; CDR3 protein: CATSSPLSLNQPQHF
CDR3 length: 13; J gene: TRBJ2-5; V gene: TRBV10-3; clone size: -; D gene: -; CDR3 DNA: TGTGCCATCAGTGATGGGGCCCGGGAGACCCAGTACTTC; CDR3 protein: CAISDGARETQYF